The rows below give T cell receptor beta chains drawn from one sample of a study of cytotoxic CD8 clonotypes in ibrutinib-treated CLL. Using immunoSEQ multiplex PCR, the repertoire was profiled, and TCRdb retains in-frame clones only, with some absent. The profile shows about 200,000 clones, more than 75% of them singletons. The starting material was PBMCs, obtained after 12 months of ibrutinib treatment. The receptors were sampled from a human donor with chronic lymphocytic leukemia. The CDR3 runs from the conserved cysteine through the conserved F or W. The D gene is left open where the match is weak. Rows give clone size only sometimes, using once, few, many, or a class for an expanded clone.

size: NA; D: NA; V: TRBV5-1; J: TRBJ2-1; CDR3: CASRSTATGNEQFF; DNA: TGCGCCAGCAGAAGTACGGCTACGGGCAATGAGCAGTTCTTC
size: NA; D: NA; V: TRBV5-1; J: TRBJ2-2; CDR3: CASSLKGTDGTGELFF; DNA: TGCGCCAGCAGCTTGAAAGGGACGGACGGGACCGGGGAGCTGTTTTTT
size: NA; D: TRBD1; V: TRBV6-5; J: TRBJ1-1; CDR3: CASSGTTGGAFF; DNA: TGTGCCAGCAGTGGGACGACAGGGGGAGCTTTCTTT
size: NA; D: NA; V: TRBV10-1; J: TRBJ1-1; CDR3: CASSVGTGITFF; DNA: NA
size: once; D: TRBD2; V: TRBV7-9; J: TRBJ2-1; CDR3: CASSRLAGGPGNEQFF; DNA: TGTGCCAGCAGCCGTCTAGCGGGAGGGCCGGGTAATGAGCAGTTCTTC
size: NA; D: TRBD1; V: TRBV10-3; J: TRBJ2-3; CDR3: CAIRTGTGGDTQYF; DNA: TGTGCCATCAGAACTGGGACAGGGGGCGATACGCAGTATTTT
size: few; D: NA; V: TRBV5-1; J: TRBJ2-5; CDR3: CASTPLGRLETQYF; DNA: TGCGCCAGCACCCCCCTAGGGAGGTTGGAGACCCAGTACTTC
size: NA; D: TRBD2; V: TRBV2; J: TRBJ2-5; CDR3: CAALRDGGLAGGPLTQYF; DNA: TGTGCCGCACTAAGGGACGGGGGACTAGCGGGAGGGCCGTTGACCCAGTACTTC
size: NA; D: TRBD1; V: TRBV28; J: TRBJ2-2; CDR3: CASRTPGQGYTGELFF; DNA: TGTGCCAGCAGGACCCCGGGACAGGGGTACACCGGGGAGCTGTTTTTT
size: NA; D: TRBD2; V: TRBV4-1; J: TRBJ2-5; CDR3: CASSLSGGIQETQYF; DNA: TGCGCCAGCAGCTTAAGCGGGGGAATTCAAGAGACCCAGTACTTC
size: NA; D: NA; V: TRBV10-3; J: TRBJ1-4; CDR3: CAISNGPTNEKLFF; DNA: TGTGCCATCAGTAACGGCCCAACTAATGAAAAACTGTTTTTT
size: few; D: TRBD1; V: TRBV27; J: TRBJ1-2; CDR3: CASSFKGARGYTF; DNA: TGTGCCAGCAGTTTTAAGGGGGCTCGGGGCTACACCTTC
size: NA; D: NA; V: TRBV11-2; J: TRBJ2-5; CDR3: CASSPTWEETQYF; DNA: TGTGCCAGCAGCCCGACCTGGGAGGAGACCCAGTACTTC
size: NA; D: TRBD1; V: TRBV5-4; J: TRBJ2-5; CDR3: CASSSTTGFQETQYF; DNA: TGTGCCAGCAGCTCCACGACAGGGTTCCAAGAGACCCAGTACTTC